This is a list of T cell receptor beta chains from one sample in a study of blood T cell repertoires in COVID-19. The protocol was immunoSEQ multiplex PCR, while the TCRdb copy is restricted to in-frame clones and leaves out a portion. The sample includes approximately 220,000 clones, about 80% seen only once; the top ten take 2% to 2.5%. The sequenced sample consisted of peripheral blood. These receptors were collected from an older woman with acute or convalescent COVID-19. Each CDR3 is given with its conserved first and last residue. The D gene is left open where the match is weak. Clone size appears in some rows only: once, few, many, or a class for an expanded clone.

D	V	size	J	length	DNA	CDR3
NA	TRBV7-2	NA	TRBJ2-7	15	TGTGCCAGCAGCTTTACGGCGGGCCTCTCCTACGAGCAGTACTTC	CASSFTAGLSYEQYF
TRBD2	TRBV11-1	NA	TRBJ2-1	15	TGTGCCAGCAGTGAAACGGCGGGGGGGAGCAATGAGCAGTTCTTC	CASSETAGGSNEQFF
TRBD1	TRBV5-4	NA	TRBJ2-7	15	TGTGCCAGCAGCCCGGGACAGGGGAGCTCCTACGAGCAGTACTTC	CASSPGQGSSYEQYF
TRBD1	TRBV5-4	NA	TRBJ1-6	15	TGTGCCAGCAGCCCACGGACAGGGGGTAATTCACCCCTCCACTTT	CASSPRTGGNSPLHF
TRBD1	TRBV7-9	NA	TRBJ1-6	17	TGTGCCAGCAGCTATAGACAGGGGGGCTCCTATAATTCACCCCTCCACTTT	CASSYRQGGSYNSPLHF
TRBD2	TRBV3-1/TRBV3-2	once	TRBJ2-5	16	TGTGCCAGCAGCCAAGCAAGAGGAAGCGGGGGTGAGACCCAGTACTTC	CASSQARGSGGETQYF
NA	TRBV11-2	NA	TRBJ1-1	14	TGTGCCAGCAGCCTAGAGGTGGGGGGGATAGGAGCTTTCTTT	CASSLEVGGIGAFF
NA	TRBV7-2	NA	TRBJ1-1	13	TGTGCCAGCAGCTTAGACAGAGCCACTGAAGCTTTCTTT	CASSLDRATEAFF
NA	TRBV7-9	few	TRBJ1-1	11	TGTGCCAGCAGCCTATACACTGAAGCTTTCTTT	CASSLYTEAFF
NA	TRBV4-2	NA	TRBJ1-2	15	TGTGCCAGCAGCCCAAAGACAAGGGCGGGAAAGGGCTACACCTTC	CASSPKTRAGKGYTF
NA	TRBV28	NA	TRBJ1-5	14	TGTGCCAGCAGTTCCTTGTCGAGCAATCAGCCCCAGCATTTT	CASSSLSSNQPQHF
NA	TRBV10-2	NA	TRBJ2-2	10	TGCGCCACGAGACTGGGGGAGCTGTTTTTT	CATRLGELFF
NA	TRBV2	NA	TRBJ2-3	12	TGTGCCAGCAGACAGAACACAGATACGCAGTATTTT	CASRQNTDTQYF
NA	TRBV5-1	NA	TRBJ1-2	13	TGCGCCAGCCGCGGGGGGACTAACTATGGCTACACCTTC	CASRGGTNYGYTF
NA	TRBV20-1	NA	TRBJ2-1	14	TGCAGTGCTAGTAATAGCGATACCTACAATGAGCAGTTCTTC	CSASNSDTYNEQFF
NA	TRBV27	NA	TRBJ2-2	15	TGTGCCAGCCCTACCGAGGACTCAGAGACCGGGGAGCTGTTTTTT	CASPTEDSETGELFF
TRBD1	TRBV19	NA	TRBJ1-5	16	TGTGCCAGTAGTCCGCGACAGGGCAATAGCAATCAGCCCCAGCATTTT	CASSPRQGNSNQPQHF
NA	TRBV4-2	NA	TRBJ2-1	15	TGTGCCAGCAGCCAAGACCCGGGGGGCCTCGATGAGCAGTTCTTC	CASSQDPGGLDEQFF
NA	TRBV23-1	NA	TRBJ1-5	18	TGCGCCAGCAGTCAATCAGGACATACAGGGCGGGGCAATCAGCCCCAGCATTTT	CASSQSGHTGRGNQPQHF
NA	TRBV19	NA	TRBJ2-7	12	TGTGCCAGTAGGGGCCAATCCTACGAGCAGTACTTC	CASRGQSYEQYF
NA	TRBV7-2	NA	TRBJ1-3	13	TGTGCCAGCAGCACGACACCGGGAAACACCATATATTTT	CASSTTPGNTIYF
NA	TRBV7-2	NA	TRBJ1-1	15	TGTGCCAGCAGCTTCACTATACGGGGGAACACTGAAGCTTTCTTT	CASSFTIRGNTEAFF
NA	TRBV19	once	TRBJ1-5	17	TGTGCCAGTAGTACTGACCCCAGGGAAGCTCTCAATCAGCCCCAGCATTTT	CASSTDPREALNQPQHF
TRBD1	TRBV30	NA	TRBJ1-3	14	TGTGCCTGGACGGGACAGGGGGCCTTAAACACCATATATTTT	CAWTGQGALNTIYF
NA	TRBV6-1	NA	TRBJ1-2	13	TGTGCCAGCAGGGAAGGACTGTTCGGGGGCTACACCTTC	CASREGLFGGYTF
TRBD1	TRBV7-8	NA	TRBJ1-2	15	TGTGCCAGCAGCCAAACCGGGACAGGGAACTATGGCTACACCTTC	CASSQTGTGNYGYTF
TRBD1	TRBV18	NA	TRBJ1-6	21	TGTGCCAGCTCAAGGAACCCCGGGACAGGGTCTCTGGGGTCCTATAATTCACCCCTCCACTTT	CASSRNPGTGSLGSYNSPLHF
TRBD2	TRBV7-2	once	TRBJ2-3	16	TGTGCCAGCAGCTTAGATGCTAGCGGGGGCACAGATACGCAGTATTTT	CASSLDASGGTDTQYF
NA	TRBV6-6	NA	TRBJ1-2	13	TGTGCCAGCACGATGACAGAATCCTATGGCTACACCTTC	CASTMTESYGYTF
TRBD1	TRBV19	NA	TRBJ1-2	15	TGTGCCAGTAGTGGTGAGACAGGGGGTGCCTATGGCTACACCTTC	CASSGETGGAYGYTF
TRBD1	TRBV7-9	NA	TRBJ1-2	16	TGTGCCAGCAGCCCCGGGACAGGGATCGATAACTATGGCTACACCTTC	CASSPGTGIDNYGYTF
TRBD1	TRBV5-1	NA	TRBJ1-1	13	TGCGCCAGCAGCCGTGACAGGGGTTTCGAAGCTTTCTTT	CASSRDRGFEAFF
NA	TRBV3-1/TRBV3-2	NA	TRBJ1-3	15	TGTGCCAGCAGCTACCGTCCAGGGGCTGGAAACACCATATATTTT	CASSYRPGAGNTIYF
TRBD1	TRBV7-2	NA	TRBJ1-2	14	TGTGCCAGCAGCCCCCGGACAGGGGCCTATGGCTACACCTTC	CASSPRTGAYGYTF
NA	TRBV28	NA	TRBJ1-4	14	TGTGCCAGCAGTTTGGGGGCCTCTAATGAAAAACTGTTTTTT	CASSLGASNEKLFF
NA	TRBV5-8	NA	TRBJ1-1	11	TGTGCCAGCGCCATATACGGTACGGCTTTCTTT	CASAIYGTAFF
TRBD1	TRBV5-3	NA	TRBJ1-5	19	TGTGCCAGAAGCGCTCCCCGGACAGGGAGTTCTTATAGCAATCAGCCCCAGCATTTT	CARSAPRTGSSYSNQPQHF
NA	TRBV6-5	NA	TRBJ1-1	15	TGTGCCAGCAGTTACCTGGGGGCAGTGAACACTGAAGCTTTCTTT	CASSYLGAVNTEAFF
NA	TRBV19	NA	TRBJ1-3	17	TGTGCCAGTAGTATTTCTTTCAATGACAGACCTGGAAACACCATATATTTT	CASSISFNDRPGNTIYF
NA	TRBV19	NA	TRBJ1-2	14	TGTGCCAGTAGTATAGATGGGGTGACAGGCGGATACACCTTC	CASSIDGVTGGYTF
NA	TRBV6-5	NA	TRBJ2-7	13	TGTGCCAGCAGGGGCCTATCCACCTACGAGCAGTACTTC	CASRGLSTYEQYF
NA	TRBV5-6	NA	TRBJ1-2	16	TGTGCCAGCAGCGATAGGTTGGTGGGGGGAGACTATGGCTACACCTTC	CASSDRLVGGDYGYTF